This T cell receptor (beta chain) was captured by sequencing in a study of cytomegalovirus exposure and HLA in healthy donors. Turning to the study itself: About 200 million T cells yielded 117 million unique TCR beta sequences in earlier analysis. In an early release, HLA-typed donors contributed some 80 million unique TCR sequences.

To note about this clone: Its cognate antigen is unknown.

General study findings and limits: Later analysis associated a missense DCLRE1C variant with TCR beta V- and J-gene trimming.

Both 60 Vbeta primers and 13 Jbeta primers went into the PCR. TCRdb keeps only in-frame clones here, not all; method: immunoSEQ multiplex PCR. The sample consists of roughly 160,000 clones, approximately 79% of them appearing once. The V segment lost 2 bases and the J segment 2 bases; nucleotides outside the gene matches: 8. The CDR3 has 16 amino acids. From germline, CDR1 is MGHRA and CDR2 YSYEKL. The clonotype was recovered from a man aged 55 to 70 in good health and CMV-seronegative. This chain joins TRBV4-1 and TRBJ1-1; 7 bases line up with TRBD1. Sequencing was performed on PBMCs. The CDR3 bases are TGCGCCAGCAGCCAACGAGCCGGGACAGATAACACTGAAGCTTTCTTT. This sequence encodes CASSQRAGTDNTEAFF.